A single sample is the source of the 31 T cell receptor beta chains below, sequenced in a study of blood T cell repertoires in COVID-19. Data came from immunoSEQ multiplex PCR; TCRdb stores just in-frame clones and leaves some out. The sample lists 25,000 to 30,000 clones; roughly nine tenths were seen once. Material for sequencing was peripheral blood. Every receptor here comes from a man aged 65-85 years with active COVID-19.

This rearrangement joins TRBV3-1 (or the pseudogene TRBV3-2) to TRBJ2-2; TRBD2 matches at 7 bases. Germline assignment: CDR1 LGHDT and CDR2 YNNKEL (reference sequence). This CDR3 comprises 17 residues. The V and J ends lost 0 bases and 4 bases, in that order; junction bases with no gene match: 8. CDR3 protein: CASSQDLGGTSTGELFF. DNA of the CDR3: TGTGCCAGCAGCCAAGACCTGGGGGGGACGAGCACCGGGGAGCTGTTTTTT.

The chain links TRBV9 to TRBJ1-2; no firm D call. This CDR3 is 16 amino acids long. Deletions cut 0 bases from V and 4 bases from J, with 16 bases between. CDR1 and CDR2 (germline): SGDLS, YYNGEE. The CDR3 is CASSVGMAEGSYGYTF. As DNA, the CDR3 is TGTGCCAGCAGCGTAGGAATGGCAGAGGGCAGCTATGGCTACACCTTC.

As DNA, the CDR3 is TGTGCCAGCAGCGACGACAGGGGAGGGACTGAAGCTTTCTTT. Translation gives CASSDDRGGTEAFF. The gene calls are TRBV7-9 and TRBJ1-1; 8 nucleotides align to TRBD1. Germline V gene sequence: CDR1 SEHNR, CDR2 FQNEAQ (reference sequence). This CDR3 comprises 14 residues. V lost 5 bases to trimming and J lost 5 bases; unmatched junction nucleotides: 7.

This chain joins TRBV3-1 (or the pseudogene TRBV3-2) and TRBJ2-7; D is unclear. The ends were cut back, 1 base at V and 2 bases at J, with 9 bases in the middle. CDR1 is LGHDT, CDR2 YNNKEL, per germline (reference sequence). The CDR3 has 14 amino acids. The CDR3 is CASSQGLSTYEQYF. DNA for the CDR3: TGTGCCAGCAGCCAAGGCCTCTCTACCTACGAGCAGTACTTC.

This clone showed up just a few times. J is TRBJ1-1 and V is TRBV4-3, with a tentative D call TRBD1 (5 bases). This CDR3 has 14 amino acids. The V and J ends lost 1 base and 8 bases respectively, with 14 bases between them. The germline gives CDR1 LGHNA, CDR2 YSLEER. In nucleotides, the CDR3 is TGCGCCAGCAGCCAAGGGCGGGGGGAGAGCGAAGCTTTCTTT. Its translation is CASSQGRGESEAFF.

The chain combines TRBV19 with TRBJ1-5; TRBD1 is a possible D gene (5 bases). Germline V lookup: CDR1 LNHDA, CDR2 SQIVND (reference sequence). V was shortened by 1 base and J by 4 bases, with 11 bases between the two germline ends. The CDR3 covers 15 residues. For the CDR3, the DNA is TGTGCCAGTAGTATAGGTGGGGGGGGGAATCAGCCCCAGCATTTT. This gives the protein CASSIGGGGNQPQHF.

The genes are TRBV18 and TRBJ2-1, with 12 nucleotides matching TRBD1. The CDR3 consists of 16 residues. The trim removed 5 bases at V and 7 bases at J, leaving 9 bases unmatched. Germline V gene data show CDR1 as KGHSH and CDR2 as LQKENI. The CDR3 here is CASSSGTGGHWNEQFF. In nucleotides, the CDR3 is TGTGCCAGCTCATCGGGGACAGGGGGCCACTGGAATGAGCAGTTCTTC.

The rearrangement uses TRBV2 and TRBJ2-6; maybe TRBD2 (5 bases). CDR1 and CDR2 (germline): SNHLY, FYNNEI. The CDR3 is made up of 17 amino acids. Trimming pared 1 base from V and 0 bases from J, leaving 10 bases between. The CDR3 DNA follows: TGTGCCAGCAGTGAAGTGACCGGAGGCTCTGGGGCCAACGTCCTGACTTTC. Its translation is CASSEVTGGSGANVLTF.

V and J are TRBV7-8 and TRBJ1-6, with D possibly matching TRBD1 (6 bases). There are 15 residues in the CDR3. Germline lookup yields CDR1 SGHVS and CDR2 FQNEAQ. V dropped 4 bases and J dropped 3 bases, with 10 bases sitting between them. CDR3 sequence: CASSYTGNYNSPLHF. The CDR3 coding sequence is TGTGCCAGCAGCTACACAGGGAACTATAATTCACCCCTCCACTTT.

The chain combines TRBV2 with TRBJ2-7, with 7 nucleotides matching TRBD1. Per the germline V gene, CDR1 is SNHLY and CDR2 is FYNNEI. The CDR3 is made up of 13 amino acids. J gave up 1 base and V 4 bases, and 1 base lay outside the gene matches. CDR3 amino acids: CASSAGQSYEQYF. In DNA, the CDR3 is TGTGCCAGCAGTGCGGGACAGTCCTACGAGCAGTACTTC.

J is TRBJ2-2 and V is TRBV13; D is perhaps TRBD1 (5 bases). The CDR3 length is 15 residues. V gave up 0 bases and J gave up 2 bases, with 7 bases separating them. CDR1 and CDR2 from the germline V gene are PRHDT and FYEKMQ (reference sequence). The CDR3 sequence is CASSLGTANTGELFF. DNA of the CDR3: TGTGCCAGCAGCTTAGGGACAGCCAACACCGGGGAGCTGTTTTTT. Supplemented by reference TRBV13 and TRBJ2-2, the full variable domain reads AAGVIQSPRHLIKEKRETATLKCYPIPRHDTVYWYQQGPGQDPQFLISFYEKMQSDKGSIPDRFSAQQFSDYHSELNMSSLELGDSALYFCASSLGTANTGELFFGEGSRLTVL.

The genes are TRBV20-1 and TRBJ2-5; 7 bases align to TRBD1. This CDR3 region has 14 residues. Germline V gene sequence: CDR1 DFQATT, CDR2 SNEGSKA (reference sequence). Trimming at V came to 3 bases and at J to 5 bases, leaving 9 bases not matched to a gene. CDR3 nucleotide sequence: TGCAGTGCTAGTAAGGGGGCGCTGGAGGAGACCCAGTACTTC. This encodes CSASKGALEETQYF.

The chain is built from TRBV5-1 and TRBJ2-5; TRBD2 matches at 8 bases. V dropped 1 base and J dropped 4; count of bases not matched to a gene: 6. Germline CDR1 SGHRS, CDR2 YFSETQ. The CDR3 runs 15 residues. The CDR3 bases are TGCGCCAGCAGCTTGTGGGGACTAGTAGGAGAGACCCAGTACTTC. The encoded protein is CASSLWGLVGETQYF.

The gene calls are TRBV27 and TRBJ1-1, with 7 bases lining up with TRBD1. Germline V gene data show CDR1 as MNHEY and CDR2 as SMNVEV (reference sequence). The V segment lost 2 bases and the J segment 0 bases; nucleotides outside the gene matches: 12. The length of the CDR3 is 18 residues. CDR3 nucleotides: TGTGCCAGCAGTTTAAGTGGCAGGGGGAGCGTCATGAACACTGAAGCTTTCTTT. Protein: CASSLSGRGSVMNTEAFF.

The chain couples TRBV6-5 to TRBJ2-7, with 9 positions matching TRBD1. This CDR3 contains 14 residues. The trim removed 6 bases at V and 2 bases at J, leaving 5 bases unmatched. Per germline, CDR1 MNHEY and CDR2 SVGAGI. As DNA, the CDR3 is TGTGCCAGCAGGACCGGGACAGGGACCTACGAGCAGTACTTC. The encoded protein is CASRTGTGTYEQYF.

This chain joins TRBV10-3 and TRBJ1-5, with D unclear. The CDR3 length is 16 residues. Germline CDR1 and CDR2: ENHRY and SYGVKD. V was clipped by 2 bases and J by 0 bases, with 11 bases between them. The CDR3 reads CAISEMGGDSNQPQHF. CDR3 bases: TGTGCCATCAGTGAGATGGGAGGAGATAGCAATCAGCCCCAGCATTTT.

This clone came up a few times. The rearrangement links TRBV7-9 to TRBJ1-4; 7 nucleotides line up with TRBD1. Germline V gene lookup returns CDR1 SEHNR and CDR2 FQNEAQ (reference sequence). The CDR3 covers 12 residues. V was pared by 5 bases and J by 12 bases, with 6 bases of the junction left unmatched. The CDR3 loop is CASSMGTVELFF. As DNA, the CDR3 is TGTGCCAGCAGCATGGGGACAGTGGAACTGTTTTTT.

This chain joins TRBV5-1 and TRBJ2-1, with D tentatively TRBD2 (6 bases). V was cut by 5 bases and J by 2 bases, with 11 bases left in between. Germline CDR1 SGHRS, CDR2 YFSETQ. The CDR3 is 14 residues long. As DNA, the CDR3 is TGCGCCAGCAGTGCGGGACTGACCTACAATGAGCAGTTCTTC. This encodes CASSAGLTYNEQFF.

The chain uses TRBV21-1 and TRBJ2-1; TRBD2 was called by the table and not checked on the DNA. TRBV21-1 is deemed a pseudogene. This CDR3 has 20 amino acids. CDR3 coding DNA: TGTGCCAGCAGCAAAGGGAAAGGGCGAGAGACTAGCGGGGTTTTCAATGAGCAGTTCTTC. Protein: CASSKGKGRETSGVFNEQFF.

V is TRBV14 and J is TRBJ1-1; no clear D gene. Trimming removed 4 bases at V and 4 bases at J, with 28 bases between. CDR3 length: 19 residues. The germline gives CDR1 SGHDN, CDR2 FVKESK. The CDR3 DNA reads as TGTGCCAGCAGCCGCCTCGGGTTCTTGGTGGGAGGTTCCGGCACTGAAGCTTTCTTT. Residues: CASSRLGFLVGGSGTEAFF.

This chain joins TRBV4-3 and TRBJ2-1; weak D call: TRBD1 (6 bases). V was clipped by 0 bases and J by 3 bases, with 9 bases between them. This CDR3 region has 15 residues. Germline CDR1 and CDR2: LGHNA and YSLEER. The DNA of the CDR3 is TGCGCCAGCAGCCAAGAAAGGACAGACTACAATGAGCAGTTCTTC. Its translation is CASSQERTDYNEQFF.

The chain uses TRBV28 and TRBJ1-4; 9 nucleotides align to TRBD1. Germline-derived CDR1 and CDR2 are MDHEN and SYDVKM. CDR3 length: 16 residues. V trimming: 6 bases; J trimming: 13 bases; junction bases outside the gene matches: 18. CDR3 sequence: CASSPVYRTGEGLLFF. DNA of the CDR3: TGTGCCAGCAGCCCAGTCTATCGGACAGGGGAAGGGTTACTGTTTTTT.

This clone was recorded once. V usage is TRBV14 and J usage is TRBJ2-7, with TRBD1 identical over 7 bases. The CDR3 contains 14 residues. The trim removed 5 bases at V and 1 base at J, leaving 5 bases unmatched. Germline V gene sequence: CDR1 SGHDN, CDR2 FVKESK. CDR3 in amino acids: CASSDRARSYEQYF. CDR3 nucleotides: TGTGCCAGCAGCGACAGGGCTAGGTCCTACGAGCAGTACTTC.

The chain recombines TRBV6-5 with TRBJ1-4; maybe TRBD1 (5 bases). The CDR3 length is 14 residues. Trimming left V 6 bases short and J 4 bases short, with 12 bases between. Germline V gene data show CDR1 as MNHEY and CDR2 as SVGAGI. The CDR3 DNA is TGTGCCAGCAGGAGCGGGACGGTTAATGAAAAACTGTTTTTT. Translating it yields CASRSGTVNEKLFF.

V and J are TRBV6-6 and TRBJ1-4; 7 bases agree with TRBD1. V lost 0 bases to trimming and J lost 6 bases; unmatched junction nucleotides: 4. The germline gives CDR1 MNHNY, CDR2 SVGAGI (reference sequence). CDR3 length: 15 amino acids. CDR3 bases: TGTGCCAGCAGTTACTCGGGGACAGTGCATGAAAAACTGTTTTTT. This encodes CASSYSGTVHEKLFF.

V is TRBV5-1 and J is TRBJ1-4; the match to TRBD1 covers 7 bases. CDR3 length equals 16 residues. Germline CDR1 and CDR2: SGHRS and YFSETQ. The junction had 6 bases not matched to a gene; V was cut back by 0 bases and J by 4 bases. The CDR3 reads CASSLAPGTDNEKLFF. The CDR3 DNA reads TGCGCCAGCAGCTTGGCACCCGGGACAGATAATGAAAAACTGTTTTTT.

The chain links TRBV7-2 to TRBJ2-7; possibly TRBD1 for D (6 bases). V was pared by 1 base and J by 4 bases, with 14 bases between. Per germline, CDR1 SGHTA and CDR2 FQGNSA. The CDR3 spans 15 residues. In DNA, the CDR3 is TGTGCCAGCAGCTTAGAGGTGACAGGAGGTTACGAGCAGTACTTC. As protein: CASSLEVTGGYEQYF.

The chain uses TRBV4-3 and TRBJ1-2; possible D gene TRBD1, 6 bases. The CDR3 sequence is 15 residues long. Deletions cut 4 bases from V and 6 bases from J, with 18 bases between. Germline CDR1 is LGHNA and CDR2 is YSLEER. CDR3 bases: TGCGCCAGCAGCCTGGGCACTCAAGGGGGAAATGGCTACACCTTC. Its protein is CASSLGTQGGNGYTF.

The chain joins TRBV9 to TRBJ2-3, with D maybe TRBD1 (6 bases). The CDR3 loop spans 17 amino acids. V was pared by 4 bases and J by 5 bases, with 23 bases between. Germline loops: CDR1 SGDLS, CDR2 YYNGEE. CDR3 coding DNA: TGTGCCAGCAGCCTCAACTGGGGGCCCTCCCCCGGAGATACGCAGTATTTT. Protein: CASSLNWGPSPGDTQYF.

This clone has just one count. The chain recombines TRBV7-8 with TRBJ1-2, with 8 bases that match TRBD1. This CDR3 has 14 residues. V lost 5 bases, J lost 4 bases, and 6 bases stayed unmatched. Germline V lookup: CDR1 SGHVS, CDR2 FQNEAQ. The CDR3 here is CASSPGTGPYGYTF. DNA for the CDR3: TGTGCCAGCAGCCCTGGGACAGGCCCCTATGGCTACACCTTC.

This clone turned up a few times. V and J are TRBV3-1 (or the pseudogene TRBV3-2) and TRBJ1-1; D is unclear. CDR1 LGHDT and CDR2 YNNKEL come from the germline V gene (reference sequence). The CDR3 covers 15 residues. The germline V and J ends were trimmed by 0 bases and 4 bases, with 12 bases remaining between them. CDR3 amino acids: CASSQDLITFTEAFF. In DNA form, the CDR3 reads TGTGCCAGCAGCCAAGATCTCATTACATTCACTGAAGCTTTCTTT.